The clone carrying this T cell receptor (beta chain) was recorded many times. The CDR3 loop spans 14 amino acids. The V and J ends lost 1 base and 10 bases respectively, with 14 bases between them. This record belongs to a study of patients and donors after allogeneic stem cell transplantation. Each CDR3 protein is one row after TCRdb ran MiXCR on the RT-PCR reads. The sample carries 400,000 to 500,000 distinct CDR3 sequences, roughly 17% recorded once. J is TRBJ2-1 and V is TRBV12-3 or TRBV12-4; D gene unclear. Sequenced: blood, either unsorted or a sorted T cell fraction (not recorded which). The TCR originated in a human donor who was either an allogeneic HSCT recipient or a stem cell or donor lymphocyte infusion donor (not recorded which). It is not recorded whose cells these are; they may come from a transplant donor. The CDR3 coding sequence is TGTGCCAGCAGTTTAGGCGACCCTCAGAAGGAGCAGTTCTTC. This codes for CASSLGDPQKEQFF.